The 14 T cell receptor beta chains listed next were all sequenced from one sample in a study of T cell responses to AZD1222 COVID-19 vaccine. Only in-frame clones appear in the TCRdb table, and some are missing; sequencing was by immunoSEQ multiplex PCR. The table lists 150,000 to 200,000 clones, just over 90% of them singletons. The source was peripheral blood, collected on day 0 of AZD1222 vaccination. These TCRs come from an adult in good health.

The CDR3 sequence: CASRQQTSNQPQHF. CDR3 DNA sequence: TGTGCCAGCAGACAACAGACTAGCAATCAGCCCCAGCATTTT. This chain uses TRBV27 with TRBJ1-5; D unresolved. There are 14 residues in the CDR3. Trimming stripped 6 bases from V and 0 bases from J, with 9 bases between. Germline V lookup: CDR1 MNHEY, CDR2 SMNVEV (reference sequence).

The chain is built from TRBV6-5 and TRBJ2-3; TRBD1 matches at 7 bases. The CDR3 totals 15 residues. Germline CDR1 and CDR2: MNHEY and SVGAGI. Germline trimming cut 6 bases from V and 4 bases from J; bases unmatched to any gene: 10. The chain's CDR3 is CASRLSPGQSDTQYF. CDR3 bases: TGTGCCAGCAGGCTTAGCCCGGGACAGTCAGATACGCAGTATTTT.

CDR3 DNA: TGTGCCAGCACTCCCCTCGGGGGCAGGCAGGCTGAGCAGTTCTTC. Translation: CASTPLGGRQAEQFF. J is TRBJ2-1 and V is TRBV6-5; D tentatively fits TRBD1 or TRBD2 (6 bases each). Germline lookup yields CDR1 MNHEY and CDR2 SVGAGI. Trimming pared 7 bases from V and 9 bases from J, leaving 22 bases between. This CDR3 is 15 amino acids long.

The V gene is TRBV18, the J gene TRBJ1-6, with 11 nucleotides matching TRBD1. The CDR3 length is 18 residues. CDR1 is KGHSH, CDR2 LQKENI, per germline. J was trimmed by 6 bases and V by 4 bases; bases with no gene match: 11. CDR3 in DNA: TGTGCCAGCTCACACGCGACCGGGACAGGGGGTGGTAATTCACCCCTCCACTTT. The encoded protein is CASSHATGTGGGNSPLHF.

Only a few counts were recorded for this clone. The chain has TRBV5-1 and TRBJ2-3; D gene ambiguous. V lost 0 bases and J lost 6, with 17 bases in between. Germline V CDR1 and CDR2: SGHRS, YFSETQ. The CDR3 extends over 16 amino acids. The DNA of the CDR3 is TGCGCCAGCAGCTTGGAGTCGGCCACACACTTGGATACGCAGTATTTT. It encodes CASSLESATHLDTQYF.

The rearrangement uses TRBV5-1 and TRBJ1-4; no definite D call. Trimming stripped 0 bases from V and 4 bases from J, with 7 bases between. This CDR3 has 14 residues. Germline lookup yields CDR1 SGHRS and CDR2 YFSETQ. The CDR3 nucleotides read TGCGCCAGCAGCTTGGGTCAGAATAATGAAAAACTGTTTTTT. Translating it yields CASSLGQNNEKLFF.

The V call is TRBV3-1 (or the pseudogene TRBV3-2), the J call TRBJ2-5; D uncertain. This CDR3 has 15 amino acids. V was shortened by 1 base and J by 5 bases, with 14 bases between the two germline ends. CDR1 and CDR2 from the germline V gene are LGHDT and YNNKEL (reference sequence). The CDR3 nucleotides read TGTGCCAGCAGCCAAGGGGGTTTAGCCGGGGAGACCCAGTACTTC. Translated, it gives CASSQGGLAGETQYF.

This chain links TRBV15 with TRBJ1-5, with 11 bases fitting TRBD1. The CDR3 extends over 16 amino acids. V lost 3 bases and J lost 4; bases outside the gene matches: 5. Germline CDR1 and CDR2: LNHNV and YYDKDF (reference sequence). The CDR3 protein is CATSSAGTGGNQPQHF. The CDR3, as DNA: TGTGCCACCAGCAGTGCCGGGACAGGGGGGAATCAGCCCCAGCATTTT.

This chain's CDR3 is CASKQEPSGNTIYF. The DNA for the CDR3 is TGCGCCAGCAAGCAGGAACCTTCTGGAAACACCATATATTTT. The gene calls are TRBV5-1 and TRBJ1-3; D gene ambiguous. The germline gives CDR1 SGHRS, CDR2 YFSETQ. The CDR3 totals 14 residues. The V end lost 6 bases, the J end lost 1 base, and 11 bases lay between the germline ends.

This sequence joins TRBV5-1 and TRBJ2-7, with 8 nucleotides matching TRBD2. The CDR3 loop spans 14 amino acids. Germline lookup yields CDR1 SGHRS and CDR2 YFSETQ. The ends lost 4 bases at V and 2 bases at J; junction bases unmatched: 5. The CDR3 region has the DNA TGCGCCAGCAGCCTTAGCGGGGATCCCTACGAGCAGTACTTC. It codes for CASSLSGDPYEQYF. Filled out from reference TRBV5-1 and TRBJ2-7, the complete variable domain reads KAGVTQTPRYLIKTRGQQVTLSCSPISGHRSVSWYQQTPGQGLQFLFEYFSETQRNKGNFPGRFSGRQFSNSRSEMNVSTLELGDSALYLCASSLSGDPYEQYFGPGTRLTVT.

The chain uses TRBV14 and TRBJ1-3; 9 bases line up with TRBD1. The V segment lost 7 bases and the J segment 0 bases; nucleotides outside the gene matches: 13. This CDR3 contains 18 residues. The germline gives CDR1 SGHDN, CDR2 FVKESK. The CDR3 region has the DNA TGTGCCAGCATAGGGCCGGGACAGGGTTATATCTCTGGAAACACCATATATTTT. It specifies CASIGPGQGYISGNTIYF.

This clone has more than one count but fewer than ten. V and J are TRBV3-1 (or the pseudogene TRBV3-2) and TRBJ2-7, with TRBD1 as a possible D gene (6 bases). The V gene lost 0 bases and the J gene lost 2 bases, with 11 bases spanning the gap. CDR1 and CDR2 from the germline V gene are LGHDT and YNNKEL (reference sequence). CDR3 length equals 15 residues. CDR3 nucleotides: TGTGCCAGCAGCCAAGATCTTAGGGGGACCTACGAGCAGTACTTC. Translating it yields CASSQDLRGTYEQYF.

V usage is TRBV19 and J usage is TRBJ2-7; no firm D call. With 1 base removed from V and 4 bases from J, the gap between germline ends came to 14 bases. This CDR3 has 15 residues. From germline, CDR1 is LNHDA and CDR2 SQIVND (reference sequence). DNA of the CDR3: TGTGCCAGTAGTATAGTGGTGGGTGCGGATTACGAGCAGTACTTC. It is translated as CASSIVVGADYEQYF.

This clone is a singleton in its sample. The chain links TRBV19 to TRBJ1-4; D remains ambiguous. This CDR3 region has 18 residues. V lost 6 bases and J lost 0, with 20 bases in between. CDR1 LNHDA and CDR2 SQIVND come from the germline V gene (reference sequence). CDR3 protein: CASSRRGRGPTTNEKLFF. In nucleotides, the CDR3 is TGTGCCAGTAGCCGCCGAGGACGAGGTCCGACAACTAATGAAAAACTGTTTTTT.